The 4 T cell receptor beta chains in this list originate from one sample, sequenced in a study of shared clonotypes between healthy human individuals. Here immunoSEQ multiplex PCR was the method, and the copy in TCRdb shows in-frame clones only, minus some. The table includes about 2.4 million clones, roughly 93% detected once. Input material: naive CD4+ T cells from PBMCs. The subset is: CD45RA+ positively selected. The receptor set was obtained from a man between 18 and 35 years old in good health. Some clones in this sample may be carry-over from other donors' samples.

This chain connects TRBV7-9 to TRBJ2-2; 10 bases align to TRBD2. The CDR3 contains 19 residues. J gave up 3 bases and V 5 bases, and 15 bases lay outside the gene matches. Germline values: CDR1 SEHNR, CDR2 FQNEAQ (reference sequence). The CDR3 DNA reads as TGTGCCAGCAGCCTAGGACTAGCGGCGAACTATTTTCACACCGGGGAGCTGTTTTTT. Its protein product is CASSLGLAANYFHTGELFF.

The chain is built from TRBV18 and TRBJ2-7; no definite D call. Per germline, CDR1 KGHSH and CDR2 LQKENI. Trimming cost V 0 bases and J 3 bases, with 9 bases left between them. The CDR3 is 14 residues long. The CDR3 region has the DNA TGTGCCAGCTCACCACCGGCCGCCAGCTACGAGCAGTACTTC. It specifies CASSPPAASYEQYF. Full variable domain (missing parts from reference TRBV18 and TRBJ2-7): NAGVMQNPRHLVRRRGQEARLRCSPMKGHSHVYWYRQLPEEGLKFMVYLQKENIIDESGMPKERFSAEFPKEGPSILRIQQVVRGDSAAYFCASSPPAASYEQYFGPGTRLTVT.

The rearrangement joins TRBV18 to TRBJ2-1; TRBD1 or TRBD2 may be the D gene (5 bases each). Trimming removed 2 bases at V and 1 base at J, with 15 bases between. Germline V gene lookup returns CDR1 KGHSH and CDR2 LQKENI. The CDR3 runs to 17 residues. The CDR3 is CASSPSKGRGSYNEQFF. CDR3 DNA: TGTGCCAGCTCACCATCTAAGGGGCGCGGGTCCTACAATGAGCAGTTCTTC.

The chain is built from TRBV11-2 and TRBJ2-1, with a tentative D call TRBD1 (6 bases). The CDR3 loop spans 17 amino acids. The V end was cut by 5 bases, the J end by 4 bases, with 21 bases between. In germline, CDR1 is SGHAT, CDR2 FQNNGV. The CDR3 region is CASSPGQGTVRYNEQFF. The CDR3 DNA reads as TGTGCCAGCAGCCCGGGGCAGGGGACGGTTAGATACAATGAGCAGTTCTTC. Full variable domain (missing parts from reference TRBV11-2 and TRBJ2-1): EAGVAQSPRYKIIEKRQSVAFWCNPISGHATLYWYQQILGQGPKLLIQFQNNGVVDDSQLPKDRFSAERLKGVDSTLKIQPAKLEDSAVYLCASSPGQGTVRYNEQFFGPGTRLTVL.